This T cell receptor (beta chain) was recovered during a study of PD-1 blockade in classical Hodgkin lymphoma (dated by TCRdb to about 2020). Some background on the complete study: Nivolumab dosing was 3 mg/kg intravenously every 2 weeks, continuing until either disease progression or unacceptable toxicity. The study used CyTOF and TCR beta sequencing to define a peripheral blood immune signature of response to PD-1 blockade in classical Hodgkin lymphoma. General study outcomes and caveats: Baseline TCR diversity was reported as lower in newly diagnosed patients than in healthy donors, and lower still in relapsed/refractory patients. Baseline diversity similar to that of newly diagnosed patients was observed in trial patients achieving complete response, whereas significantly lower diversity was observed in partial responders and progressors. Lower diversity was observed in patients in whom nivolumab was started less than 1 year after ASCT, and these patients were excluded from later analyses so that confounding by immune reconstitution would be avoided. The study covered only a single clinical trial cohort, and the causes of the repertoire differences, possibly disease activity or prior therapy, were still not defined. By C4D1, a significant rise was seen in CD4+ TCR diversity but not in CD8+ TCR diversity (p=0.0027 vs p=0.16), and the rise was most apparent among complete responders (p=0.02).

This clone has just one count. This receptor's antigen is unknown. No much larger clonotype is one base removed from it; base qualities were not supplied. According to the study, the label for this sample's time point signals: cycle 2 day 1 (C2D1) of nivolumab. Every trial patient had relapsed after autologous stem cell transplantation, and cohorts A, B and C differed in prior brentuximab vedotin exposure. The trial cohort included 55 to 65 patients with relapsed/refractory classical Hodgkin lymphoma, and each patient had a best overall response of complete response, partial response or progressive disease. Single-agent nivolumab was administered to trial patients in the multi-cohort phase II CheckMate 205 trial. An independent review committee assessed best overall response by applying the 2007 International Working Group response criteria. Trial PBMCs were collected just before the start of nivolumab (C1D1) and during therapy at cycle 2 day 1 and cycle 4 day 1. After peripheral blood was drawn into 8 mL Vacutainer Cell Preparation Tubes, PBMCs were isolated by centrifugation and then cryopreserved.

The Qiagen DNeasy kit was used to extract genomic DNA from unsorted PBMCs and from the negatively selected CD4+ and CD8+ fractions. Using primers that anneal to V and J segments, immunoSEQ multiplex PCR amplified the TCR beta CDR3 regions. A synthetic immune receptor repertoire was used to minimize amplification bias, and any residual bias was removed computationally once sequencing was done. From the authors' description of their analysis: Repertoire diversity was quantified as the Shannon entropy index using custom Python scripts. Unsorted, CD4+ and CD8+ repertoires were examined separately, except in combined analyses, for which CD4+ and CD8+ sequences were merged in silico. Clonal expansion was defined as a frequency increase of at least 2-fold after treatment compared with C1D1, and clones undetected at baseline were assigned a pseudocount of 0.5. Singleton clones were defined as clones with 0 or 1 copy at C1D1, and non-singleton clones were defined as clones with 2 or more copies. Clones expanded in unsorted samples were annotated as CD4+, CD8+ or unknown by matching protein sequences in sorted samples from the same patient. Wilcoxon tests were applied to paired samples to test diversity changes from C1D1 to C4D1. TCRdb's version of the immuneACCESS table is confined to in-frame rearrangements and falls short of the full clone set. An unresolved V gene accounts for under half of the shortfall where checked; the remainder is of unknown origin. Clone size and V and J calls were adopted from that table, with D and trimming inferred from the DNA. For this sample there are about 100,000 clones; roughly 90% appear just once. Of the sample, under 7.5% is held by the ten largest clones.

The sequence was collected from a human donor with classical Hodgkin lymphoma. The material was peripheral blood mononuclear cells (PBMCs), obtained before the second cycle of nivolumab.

The DNA sequence is TGTGCCAGTAGTAGAGGGGATAGCAATCAGCCCCAGCATTTT. This yields the protein CASSRGDSNQPQHF. Recombination connected TRBV19 to TRBJ1-5; tentative D gene TRBD1, with 5 bases matching. At the junction V is shortened by 4 bases and J by 0 bases, with 7 bases in between. CDR1 LNHDA and CDR2 SQIVND are derived from the germline V gene (reference sequence). The CDR3 goes from the cysteine to the phenylalanine over 14 residues. Just the 42-base CDR3 DNA is kept, in frame starting at base 1.